These 21 T cell receptor beta chains were sequenced from one sample in a study of blood T cells in healthy people across ages. Combining a sample-barcoded 5' primer with a J-beta primer mix, a second PCR ran for 7 to 11 cycles. TCRdb used MiXCR to reprocess the 5' RACE reads, holding one entry per CDR3 protein. The sample shows more than 500,000 distinct CDR3 sequences, over 25% of them seen only once. The sample was also reused in another study, on T cells of mothers and their children.

The source material was blood. Every receptor here comes from a boy between 2 and 10 years old in good health.

This clonotype showed up just a few times. The chain carries TRBV10-3 and TRBJ2-3, with 7 bases identical to TRBD1. V was clipped by 7 bases and J by 4 bases; unmatched bases: 8. The length of the CDR3 is 14 residues. From germline, CDR1 is ENHRY and CDR2 SYGVKD. CDR3: CAITSRQGADTQYF. In DNA form, the CDR3 reads TGTGCCATCACCTCGAGACAGGGCGCAGATACGCAGTATTTT.

The rearrangement uses TRBV5-1 and TRBJ1-1; TRBD1 might be the D (6 bases). Between the trimmed V and J ends, which lost 2 bases and 11 bases, there was a span of 19 bases. The CDR3 length is 14 residues. Germline V lookup: CDR1 SGHRS, CDR2 YFSETQ. In nucleotides, the CDR3 is TGCGCCAGCAGCTTTGACCGGGACATATCCCCGGCTTTCTTT. It is translated as CASSFDRDISPAFF.

J is TRBJ1-2 and V is TRBV5-4, with D perhaps TRBD1 (5 bases). Per the germline V gene, CDR1 is SGHNT and CDR2 is YYREEE (reference sequence). The CDR3 is 15 amino acids. V was cut by 0 bases and J by 4 bases, with 13 bases left in between. The CDR3 DNA reads as TGTGCCAGCAGCTTGGCAGGGAATCCCACCTATGGCTACACCTTC. Translating it yields CASSLAGNPTYGYTF.

The rearrangement links TRBV7-6 to TRBJ2-3; D may be TRBD2 (5 bases). Trimming stripped 8 bases from V and 2 bases from J, with 23 bases between. The germline gives CDR1 SGHVS, CDR2 FNYEAQ. CDR3 length: 17 amino acids. CDR3 loop: CASEPTAGEGPTDTQYF. The CDR3 nucleotides are TGTGCCAGCGAGCCGACGGCGGGCGAGGGTCCCACAGATACGCAGTATTTT.

The chain has TRBV27 and TRBJ2-7, with 8 bases identical to TRBD1. V lost 5 bases to trimming and J lost 3 bases; unmatched junction nucleotides: 12. The germline V gene encodes CDR1 MNHEY and CDR2 SMNVEV (reference sequence). The CDR3 is 16 amino acids. The chain's CDR3 is CASSPTSGQGGYEQYF. CDR3 sequence (DNA): TGTGCCAGCAGTCCTACCTCAGGACAGGGTGGCTACGAGCAGTACTTC.

The gene calls are TRBV11-2 and TRBJ2-5; D may be TRBD2 (5 bases). CDR3 length: 15 residues. CDR1 is SGHAT, CDR2 FQNNGV, per germline. Deletions cut 5 bases from V and 5 bases from J, with 18 bases between. CDR3 coding DNA: TGTGCCAGCAGCCCGCGTCCGGAGGCGCGTGAGACCCAGTACTTC. This codes for CASSPRPEARETQYF.

The chain recombines TRBV19 with TRBJ2-4; unclear D gene. V lost 3 bases and J 3 bases, leaving 12 bases between the germline ends. Germline CDR1 and CDR2: LNHDA and SQIVND (reference sequence). The CDR3 totals 15 residues. In DNA form, the CDR3 reads TGTGCCAGTAGTATGGGCCGAGTTGTCAAAAACATTCAGTACTTC. Its translation: CASSMGRVVKNIQYF.

The V and J genes are TRBV3-1 and TRBJ2-7; TRBD2 matches at 8 bases. Germline V gene lookup returns CDR1 LGHDT and CDR2 YNNKEL (reference sequence). With 0 bases clipped from V and 11 bases from J, the junction kept 6 bases outside the gene matches. The CDR3 is made up of 13 amino acids. The CDR3 protein is CASSQDGGAREYF. Written as DNA, the CDR3 is TGTGCCAGCAGCCAAGACGGGGGGGCAAGGGAGTACTTC.

The J gene is TRBJ1-1, the V gene TRBV12-3 or TRBV12-4, with a tentative D call TRBD1 (5 bases). Trimming shortened V by 3 bases and J by 5 bases, and 7 bases separated the two germline ends. CDR3 size: 12 residues. The CDR3 coding sequence is TGTGCCAGCAGTTTTCGGGGGACTGAAGCTTTCTTT. Amino acid sequence: CASSFRGTEAFF.

The chain joins TRBV6-6 to TRBJ2-2; D possibly corresponds to TRBD2 (7 bases). V was cut by 4 bases and J by 7 bases, with 10 bases left in between. Germline V gives CDR1 MNHNY, CDR2 SVGAGI (reference sequence). The CDR3 is 13 residues long. CDR3: CASSWGGHGELFF. In DNA form, the CDR3 reads TGTGCCAGCAGTTGGGGGGGCCACGGGGAGCTGTTTTTT.

This clonotype was seen only a few times. V gene TRBV18 combines with J gene TRBJ2-3, with D perhaps matching TRBD1 (6 bases). CDR1 and CDR2 from the germline V gene are KGHSH and LQKENI. V was pared by 6 bases and J by 0 bases, with 10 bases between. The CDR3 is 14 residues long. The DNA of the CDR3 is TGTGCCAGCTCGGACAGTTCTAGCACAGATACGCAGTATTTT. Amino acid sequence: CASSDSSSTDTQYF.

The V call is TRBV7-2, the J call TRBJ1-2, with TRBD1 matching over 8 bases. This CDR3 spans 14 amino acids. Germline CDR1 reads SGHTA; CDR2 reads FQGNSA. The J segment lost 1 base and the V segment lost 7 bases, leaving 5 bases of the junction unmatched. The CDR3 DNA reads as TGTGCCAGCACCGGGGACAGGAGTAACTATGGCTACACCTTC. This sequence encodes CASTGDRSNYGYTF.

The table lists this clonotype with a few counts. The chain carries TRBV15 and TRBJ2-7; 8 bases match TRBD2. Germline V gives CDR1 LNHNV, CDR2 YYDKDF (reference sequence). This CDR3 contains 17 residues. Losses at the gene ends were 1 base for V and 3 bases for J; bases not matched to a gene: 11. The CDR3 bases are TGTGCCACCAGCAGAGGAAGGACGGGGGGGAACTACTACGAGCAGTACTTC. Its translation is CATSRGRTGGNYYEQYF.

This clonotype was seen a handful of times. The gene calls are TRBV7-9 and TRBJ2-5; 9 bases are a match to TRBD2. The length of the CDR3 is 16 residues. V gave up 5 bases and J gave up 0 bases; unmatched junction bases: 7. The germline V gene encodes CDR1 SEHNR and CDR2 FQNEAQ (reference sequence). The CDR3 sequence: CASSLPSGAYQETQYF. As DNA, the CDR3 is TGTGCCAGCAGCCTACCTAGCGGGGCGTACCAAGAGACCCAGTACTTC. Together with reference TRBV7-9 and TRBJ2-5, the CDR3 gives the full variable domain: DTGVSQNPRHKITKRGQNVTFRCDPISEHNRLYWYRQTLGQGPEFLTYFQNEAQLEKSRLLSDRFSAERPKGSFSTLEIQRTEQGDSAMYLCASSLPSGAYQETQYFGPGTRLLVL.

The rearrangement links TRBV7-9 to TRBJ2-7; 8 bases align to TRBD1. CDR1 and CDR2 (germline): SEHNR, FQNEAQ (reference sequence). The V gene end was trimmed by 4 bases and the J gene end by 0 bases; junction bases not matched to a gene: 8. The CDR3 is 16 amino acids. For the CDR3, the DNA is TGTGCCAGCAGCTCAGCAGGGGGCCCCAGCTCCTACGAGCAGTACTTC. This translates into CASSSAGGPSSYEQYF.

This clonotype occurred a few times. CDR3 nucleotides: TGTGCCAGCAGTTTATCACCCCCGGATACGCAGTATTTT. Protein sequence: CASSLSPPDTQYF. The genes are TRBV28 and TRBJ2-3; D not certain. The germline CDR1 and CDR2 sequences are MDHEN and SYDVKM. CDR3 size: 13 residues. V was pared by 1 base and J by 6 bases, with 8 bases between.

The CDR3 DNA follows: TGCAGTGCTAGAGTGTGGCGGGAGCTCGCCGACGAGCAGTACTTC. Translated, it gives CSARVWRELADEQYF. The chain employs TRBV20-1 and TRBJ2-5; TRBD2 matches 7 bases. TRBJ2-7 matches the DNA end more closely, so the J call is doubtful. Per germline, CDR1 DFQATT and CDR2 SNEGSKA (reference sequence). The CDR3 sequence is 15 residues long.

This clonotype was observed a few times. The gene calls are TRBV5-1 and TRBJ2-1; 9 positions match TRBD2. Germline V CDR1 and CDR2: SGHRS, YFSETQ. With 3 bases clipped from V and 5 bases from J, the junction kept 15 bases outside the gene matches. There are 18 residues in the CDR3. CDR3 in amino acids: CASSSPQRPGLANNEQFF. In DNA, the CDR3 is TGCGCCAGCAGCTCCCCCCAACGACCGGGACTAGCCAACAATGAGCAGTTCTTC.

This clonotype appeared many times. This sequence joins TRBV4-1 and TRBJ2-1; 7 nucleotides match TRBD2. The V gene end was trimmed by 1 base and the J gene end by 0 bases; junction bases not matched to a gene: 0. CDR1 and CDR2 (germline): MGHRA, YSYEKL. The CDR3 consists of 15 residues. DNA of the CDR3: TGCGCCAGCAGCCAAGCGGGAGGCTCCTACAATGAGCAGTTCTTC. This sequence encodes CASSQAGGSYNEQFF.

The sample holds many counts of this clonotype. The chain couples TRBV14 to TRBJ2-5; D is possibly TRBD2 (5 bases). Between the trimmed V and J ends, which lost 0 bases and 5 bases, there was a span of 10 bases. This CDR3 is 14 amino acids long. Germline V gene data show CDR1 as SGHDN and CDR2 as FVKESK. The CDR3 DNA follows: TGTGCCAGCAGCCAAGATACGGCTAGCGAGACCCAGTACTTC. This translates into CASSQDTASETQYF.

The rearrangement uses TRBV5-1 and TRBJ2-7; 7 nucleotides align to TRBD1. V lost 1 base and J lost 5; bases outside the gene matches: 15. The CDR3 is 17 amino acids. CDR1 and CDR2 (germline): SGHRS, YFSETQ. This chain's CDR3 is CASSLWRSYDRENEQYF. Written as DNA, the CDR3 is TGCGCCAGCAGCTTGTGGAGGAGTTACGACAGGGAAAACGAGCAGTACTTC.